The 20 T cell receptor beta chains listed next were all sequenced from one sample in a study of T cells in Graves' hyperthyroidism and ophthalmopathy. Regions amplified from RNA transcripts were the TCR beta CDR3 regions. With the HTBI primer set, the TCR CDR3 went through a first round of RT-PCR. TCRdb used MiXCR to reprocess the multiplex PCR reads, holding one entry per CDR3 protein. The table records 350,000 to 400,000 distinct CDR3 sequences, over 15% of them present only once. Input material: blood. Receptors were obtained from a woman younger than 35 with Graves' hyperthyroidism.

This clonotype has a count of ten or more. The chain links TRBV7-3 to TRBJ1-3, with D unclear. CDR3 length: 13 amino acids. Germline V gene sequence: CDR1 SGHTA, CDR2 FQGTGA. Trimming removed 7 bases from V and 4 bases from J, with 11 bases in between. DNA for the CDR3: TGTGCCAGCACCTACATCGGCGGAAACACCATATATTTT. This gives the protein CASTYIGGNTIYF.

V gene TRBV30 combines with J gene TRBJ1-1; the D gene is possibly TRBD1 (6 bases). The length of the CDR3 is 14 residues. Germline CDR1 reads GTSNPN; CDR2 reads SVGIG (reference sequence). V was clipped by 3 bases and J by 1 base, with 12 bases between them. The chain's CDR3 is CAWRTGGGNTEAFF. In DNA form, the CDR3 reads TGTGCCTGGAGGACAGGCGGCGGGAACACTGAAGCTTTCTTT.

This clonotype was seen repeatedly, ten times or more. The V and J genes are TRBV7-7 and TRBJ2-7, with a weak D call TRBD1 (6 bases). The CDR3 consists of 19 residues. V gave up 5 bases and J gave up 2 bases, with 28 bases separating them. Germline CDR1 reads SSHAT; CDR2 reads FNYEAQ (reference sequence). In DNA form, the CDR3 reads TGTGCCAGCAGCCCCATCGTGGACAGTCCTTCTGCTATTACCTACGAGCAGTACTTC. Protein: CASSPIVDSPSAITYEQYF.

This clonotype was observed a few times. Just one base apart from a much larger clone, this may be a read error. V usage is TRBV30 and J usage is TRBJ1-1; no reliable D call. CDR1 is GTSNPN, CDR2 SVGIG, per germline (reference sequence). V was cut by 5 bases and J by 1 base, with 2 bases left in between. This CDR3 is built from 10 residues. CDR3 amino acids: CAWENTEAFF. CDR3 sequence (DNA): TGTGCCTGGGAGAACACTGAAGCTTTCTTT.

This clonotype appeared many times. This chain joins TRBV6-1 and TRBJ2-5, with D unclear. V lost 6 bases to trimming and J lost 5 bases, with 16 bases between them. The CDR3 contains 14 residues. Germline CDR1 and CDR2: MNHNS and SASEGT. The CDR3 region is CASSLTRASETQYF. The CDR3 coding sequence is TGTGCCAGCAGCTTGACCCGGGCCTCCGAGACCCAGTACTTC.

The V and J genes are TRBV7-2 and TRBJ2-7; 11 positions match TRBD2. Germline V gives CDR1 SGHTA, CDR2 FQGNSA. This CDR3 is built from 17 residues. The trim removed 1 base at V and 1 base at J, leaving 6 bases unmatched. Written as DNA, the CDR3 is TGTGCCAGCAGCTTAGGGCCTAGCGGGGGGCCTTCCTACGAGCAGTACTTC. Protein: CASSLGPSGGPSYEQYF.

The table lists this clonotype with many counts. V is TRBV28 and J is TRBJ2-7, with 8 positions matching TRBD1. The V segment lost 1 base and the J segment 4 bases; nucleotides outside the gene matches: 3. Germline V gives CDR1 MDHEN, CDR2 SYDVKM. The length of the CDR3 is 14 residues. CDR3 in amino acids: CASSLFTGGYEQYF. The CDR3 DNA reads TGTGCCAGCAGTTTATTTACAGGGGGGTACGAGCAGTACTTC.

The chain couples TRBV18 to TRBJ2-5, with unresolved D. Germline values: CDR1 KGHSH, CDR2 LQKENI. This CDR3 has 15 residues. Between the trimmed V and J ends, which lost 1 base and 3 bases, there was a span of 12 bases. CDR3 coding DNA: TGTGCCAGCTCACCACAAATAACAAGGGAAGAGACCCAGTACTTC. Translated, it gives CASSPQITREETQYF.

Comment on this clonotype: Being one base from a much bigger clone, this may be a read error. The chain joins TRBV7-2 to TRBJ2-5; possibly TRBD2 for D (6 bases). The germline V gene has CDR1 SGHTA and CDR2 FQGNSA. V lost 5 bases and J 5 bases, leaving 12 bases between the germline ends. CDR3 length equals 13 residues. The CDR3 coding sequence is TGTGCCAGCAGCCTCAAGGCGGGGGAGACCCAGTACTTC. Its translation: CASSLKAGETQYF.

The CDR3 bases are TGCGCCAGCAGCTTGTCATCTAGCGGGGGGCTCAGAAACATTCAGTACTTC. The encoded protein is CASSLSSSGGLRNIQYF. The V call is TRBV5-1, the J call TRBJ2-4, with 11 bases fitting TRBD2. This CDR3 spans 17 amino acids. J was trimmed by 6 bases and V by 1 base; bases with no gene match: 9. CDR1 and CDR2 from the germline V gene are SGHRS and YFSETQ.

This clonotype came up many times. This chain joins TRBV7-3 and TRBJ2-2; D could derive from TRBD1 or TRBD2 (6 bases each). The CDR3 contains 15 residues. Germline V gene data show CDR1 as SGHTA and CDR2 as FQGTGA. The ends were cut back, 5 bases at V and 5 bases at J, with 15 bases in the middle. CDR3 DNA sequence: TGTGCCAGCAGCCACGGCCAGGGGAGGACCGGGGAGCTGTTTTTT. Its translation is CASSHGQGRTGELFF.

This clonotype was detected ten times or more. This chain links TRBV28 with TRBJ2-7; possible D gene TRBD1, 6 bases. V lost 6 bases, J lost 3 bases, and 15 bases lay in between. The germline CDR1 and CDR2 sequences are MDHEN and SYDVKM. CDR3 length: 14 amino acids. DNA for the CDR3: TGTGCCAGCAGGCCCACAGGGTACTACTACGAGCAGTACTTC. Amino acid sequence: CASRPTGYYYEQYF.

Ten or more counts support this clonotype. This chain joins TRBV5-1 and TRBJ2-7; no clear D gene. CDR1 and CDR2 from the germline V gene are SGHRS and YFSETQ. Deletions cut 0 bases from V and 6 bases from J, with 7 bases between. CDR3 length equals 12 residues. The CDR3 bases are TGCGCCAGCAGCTTGGGTAGCCCCGAGCAGTACTTC. It encodes CASSLGSPEQYF. The full variable domain, rest sourced from reference TRBV5-1 and TRBJ2-7, is KAGVTQTPRYLIKTRGQQVTLSCSPISGHRSVSWYQQTPGQGLQFLFEYFSETQRNKGNFPGRFSGRQFSNSRSEMNVSTLELGDSALYLCASSLGSPEQYFGPGTRLTVT.

This chain connects TRBV6-2 or TRBV6-3 to TRBJ2-7; D perhaps matches TRBD2 (6 bases). Trimming shortened V by 6 bases and J by 1 base, and 13 bases separated the two germline ends. Per germline, CDR1 MNHEY and CDR2 SVGEGT. The CDR3 length is 14 residues. Here the CDR3 DNA reads TGTGCCAGCAGGCCGGCTGGGGGGTCCTACGAGCAGTACTTC. As protein: CASRPAGGSYEQYF.

This clonotype has a count of ten or more. The chain couples TRBV28 to TRBJ1-2; 10 bases match TRBD1. The CDR3 covers 18 residues. In germline, CDR1 is MDHEN, CDR2 SYDVKM. V lost 5 bases to trimming and J lost 3 bases; unmatched junction nucleotides: 15. The CDR3 DNA reads TGTGCCAGCAGTGATCCTCGGGACAGGGGACCGCCTTACTATGGCTACACCTTC. Its protein product is CASSDPRDRGPPYYGYTF.

J is TRBJ2-7 and V is TRBV11-2; weak D call: TRBD1 (6 bases). The germline V and J ends were trimmed by 5 bases and 6 bases, with 17 bases remaining between them. In germline, CDR1 is SGHAT, CDR2 FQNNGV. The CDR3 runs 14 residues. CDR3 loop: CASSQAQGLSEQYF. The CDR3 region has the DNA TGTGCCAGCAGCCAAGCGCAGGGGCTCAGCGAGCAGTACTTC.

As for this clonotype: Possible read error: a much larger clone is one base away. The CDR3 does not end in the conserved phenylalanine or tryptophan, so this is likely a read error. This chain uses TRBV10-3 with TRBJ1-1; unclear D gene. Per germline, CDR1 ENHRY and CDR2 SYGVKD. Trimming took off 3 bases at V and 1 base at J, with 6 bases between the two ends. The CDR3 totals 13 residues. This chain's CDR3 is CAISDDKNTEAFL. The CDR3 DNA reads as TGTGCCATCAGTGATGACAAGAACACTGAAGCTTTCTTG.

This clonotype has at least ten counts. The rearrangement uses TRBV6-1 and TRBJ2-2, with a possible D match to TRBD1 (6 bases). Trimming stripped 6 bases from V and 5 bases from J, with 7 bases between. In germline, CDR1 is MNHNS, CDR2 SASEGT. The CDR3 has 12 amino acids. The DNA of the CDR3 is TGTGCCAGCAGCACAGGGACCGGGGAGCTGTTTTTT. It is translated as CASSTGTGELFF.

There are many counts of this clonotype. This sequence joins TRBV10-3 and TRBJ2-7, with D unresolved. Trimming took 0 bases from V and 6 from J, leaving 15 bases between them. This CDR3 has 15 residues. Germline V lookup: CDR1 ENHRY, CDR2 SYGVKD. In DNA, the CDR3 is TGTGCCATCAGTGAGTCAGATCTCAGAGAATCCGAGCAGTACTTC. Amino acid sequence: CAISESDLRESEQYF.

In regard to this clonotype: The CDR3 does not end in the conserved phenylalanine or tryptophan, so this is likely a read error. V is TRBV5-1 and J is TRBJ2-5; D remains unclear. CDR3 length: 13 residues. CDR1 and CDR2 (germline): SGHRS, YFSETQ. The CDR3 sequence is CPSSFLSAETQYS. CDR3 nucleotides: TGCCCCAGCAGCTTTTTATCCGCGGAGACCCAGTACTCC.